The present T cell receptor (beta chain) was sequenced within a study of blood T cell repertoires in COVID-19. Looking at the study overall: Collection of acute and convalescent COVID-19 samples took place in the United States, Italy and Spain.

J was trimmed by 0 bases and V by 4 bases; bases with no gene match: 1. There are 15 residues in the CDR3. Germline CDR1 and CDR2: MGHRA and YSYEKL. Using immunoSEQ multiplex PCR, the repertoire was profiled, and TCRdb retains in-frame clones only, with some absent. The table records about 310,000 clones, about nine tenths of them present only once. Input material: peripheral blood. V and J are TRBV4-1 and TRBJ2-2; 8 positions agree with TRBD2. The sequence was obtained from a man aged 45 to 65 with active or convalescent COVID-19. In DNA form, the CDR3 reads TGCGCCAGCAGCCGCGGGGGGACGAACACCGGGGAGCTGTTTTTT. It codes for CASSRGGTNTGELFF.